Following are 9 T cell receptor beta chains from one sample sequenced in a study of blood T cell repertoires in COVID-19. Method: immunoSEQ multiplex PCR; TCRdb's copy keeps in-frame clones and lacks some. The data show tens of thousands of clones, 86% seen once. The sequencing sample was made of peripheral blood. These receptors were collected from a human donor in a cohort sampled during active COVID-19.

The chain employs TRBV6-5 and TRBJ2-1, with D perhaps matching TRBD1 (6 bases). Trimming took off 3 bases at V and 3 bases at J, with 15 bases between the two ends. This CDR3 has 16 amino acids. The V gene's germline CDR1 is MNHEY and CDR2 SVGAGI. CDR3 in DNA: TGTGCCAGCAGTTATGGCCCCGGGACATACTACAATGAGCAGTTCTTC. It encodes CASSYGPGTYYNEQFF.

The V call is TRBV29-1, the J call TRBJ2-1; D may be TRBD2 (5 bases). V was shortened by 1 base and J by 4 bases, with 8 bases between the two germline ends. Germline lookup yields CDR1 SQVTM and CDR2 ANQGSEA. The length of the CDR3 is 13 residues. CDR3 coding DNA: TGCAGCGTTGAAGTAGGCGGGTACAATGAGCAGTTCTTC. Amino acids: CSVEVGGYNEQFF.

This clone appeared a single time. This rearrangement joins TRBV6-5 to TRBJ2-2, with D perhaps matching TRBD1 (6 bases). The CDR3 loop spans 14 amino acids. V was cut by 7 bases and J by 4 bases, with 13 bases left in between. Germline CDR1 MNHEY, CDR2 SVGAGI. The CDR3 protein is CASTQGVGTGELFF. The CDR3 nucleotides read TGTGCCAGCACACAGGGAGTCGGCACCGGGGAGCTGTTTTTT.

The V call is TRBV18, the J call TRBJ1-4; possibly TRBD1 for D (6 bases). The CDR3 is 13 amino acids. Trimming shortened V by 6 bases and J by 8 bases, and 13 bases separated the two germline ends. From germline, CDR1 is KGHSH and CDR2 LQKENI. CDR3: CASSPGGWEKLFF. The CDR3 DNA reads TGTGCCAGCTCCCCTGGGGGCTGGGAAAAACTGTTTTTT.

The V and J genes are TRBV5-1 and TRBJ2-7; 9 bases line up with TRBD2. Germline assignment: CDR1 SGHRS and CDR2 YFSETQ. This CDR3 has 16 amino acids. The J segment lost 3 bases and the V segment lost 0 bases, leaving 7 bases of the junction unmatched. CDR3 bases: TGCGCCAGCAGCTTGGTGCTAGCGGGGACCTACTACGAGCAGTACTTC. This gives the protein CASSLVLAGTYYEQYF. The whole variable domain, remainder taken from reference TRBV5-1 and TRBJ2-7, is KAGVTQTPRYLIKTRGQQVTLSCSPISGHRSVSWYQQTPGQGLQFLFEYFSETQRNKGNFPGRFSGRQFSNSRSEMNVSTLELGDSALYLCASSLVLAGTYYEQYFGPGTRLTVT.

This sequence joins TRBV6-5 and TRBJ1-6, with a possible D match to TRBD1 (5 bases). CDR3 size: 16 residues. Looked up from germline, CDR1 is MNHEY and CDR2 is SVGAGI. The V end lost 0 bases, the J end lost 9 bases, and 15 bases lay between the germline ends. Written as DNA, the CDR3 is TGTGCCAGCAGTTACTCGCAGGGAGGGTGGAGTTCACCCCTCCACTTT. Its protein is CASSYSQGGWSSPLHF.

The chain is built from TRBV11-2 and TRBJ2-7; tentative D call: TRBD1 (5 bases). Trimming cost V 1 base and J 3 bases, with 19 bases left between them. This CDR3 region has 17 residues. Germline values: CDR1 SGHAT, CDR2 FQNNGV. CDR3 sequence reads: CASSLGQGRLRGYEQYF. CDR3 sequence (DNA): TGTGCCAGCAGCTTAGGTCAGGGCCGCCTAAGGGGCTACGAGCAGTACTTC.

This chain links TRBV10-3 with TRBJ1-2, with D unclear. The V end was cut by 4 bases, the J end by 5 bases, with 11 bases between. Germline V CDR1 and CDR2: ENHRY, SYGVKD. The CDR3 consists of 13 residues. For the CDR3, the DNA is TGTGCCATCAGTGTGGAGGCAGTTTATGGCTACACCTTC. It is translated as CAISVEAVYGYTF.

The rearrangement joins TRBV14 to TRBJ2-5; D gene uncertain. From germline, CDR1 is SGHDN and CDR2 FVKESK. The CDR3 totals 15 residues. V gave up 0 bases and J gave up 0 bases, with 8 bases separating them. CDR3 sequence: CASSQDLQYQETQYF. DNA of the CDR3: TGTGCCAGCAGCCAAGATCTCCAGTACCAAGAGACCCAGTACTTC.